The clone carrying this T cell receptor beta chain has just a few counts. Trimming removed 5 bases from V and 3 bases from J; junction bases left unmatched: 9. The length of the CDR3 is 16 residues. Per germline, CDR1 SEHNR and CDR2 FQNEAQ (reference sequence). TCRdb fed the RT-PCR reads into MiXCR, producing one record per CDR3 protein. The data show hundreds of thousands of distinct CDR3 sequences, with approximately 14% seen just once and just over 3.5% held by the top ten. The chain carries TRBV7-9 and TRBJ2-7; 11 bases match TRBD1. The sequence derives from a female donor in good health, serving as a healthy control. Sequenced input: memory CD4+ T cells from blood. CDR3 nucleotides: TGTGCCAGCAGCCCGGCGGCTGGGACAGGGGGCTACGAGCAGTACTTC. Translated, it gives CASSPAAGTGGYEQYF. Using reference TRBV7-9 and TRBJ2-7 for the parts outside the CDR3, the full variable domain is DTGVSQNPRHKITKRGQNVTFRCDPISEHNRLYWYRQTLGQGPEFLTYFQNEAQLEKSRLLSDRFSAERPKGSFSTLEIQRTEQGDSAMYLCASSPAAGTGGYEQYFGPGTRLTVT.